This record looks at one T cell receptor beta chain sequence and its context. Antigen specificity is unknown. Germline V CDR1 and CDR2: SGHTA, FQGNSA. V lost 1 base, J lost 12 bases, and 13 bases lay in between. The CDR3 totals 12 residues. This entry is derived from a study of OX40 agonist ivuxolimab in advanced cancers. Study in general: People in dose escalation had one of these cancers: hepatocellular carcinoma, melanoma, renal cell or head and neck cancer. Study-level results: CD8+ T cells (on average) carried more expanded clones than CD4+ T cells.

The cohort excluded patients with autoimmune disease history or systemic immunosuppression. The repertoire was sequenced with immunoSEQ multiplex PCR; TCRdb's copy has only in-frame clones and lacks some. Among nearly 45,000 clones listed, roughly 80% were seen once. The specimen comprised CD4+ or CD8+ T cells sorted from blood, sampled in a trial of the OX40 agonist ivuxolimab. This TCR derives from an adult with an advanced solid tumor such as melanoma, head and neck, liver or kidney cancer. The chain is built from TRBV7-2 and TRBJ2-7, with D maybe TRBD1 (7 bases). The CDR3 sequence: CASSLVGQGGYF. The CDR3, as DNA: TGTGCCAGCAGCTTAGTCGGGCAGGGGGGGTACTTC.